The 31 T cell receptor beta chains below all came from one sample that was sequenced in a study of cytomegalovirus exposure and HLA in healthy donors. The primer mix had 60 Vbeta and 13 Jbeta primers. This table comes from immunoSEQ multiplex PCR, and its TCRdb copy is limited to in-frame clones, with some not included. In the table there are about 130,000 clones, around 63% of which are singletons. What was sequenced was PBMCs. The receptors derive from a human donor in good health.

CDR3: CASSPTRRRDTGELFF. CDR3 nucleotides: TGTGCCAGCAGTCCGACTCGCAGACGGGACACCGGGGAGCTGTTTTTT. This chain connects TRBV27 to TRBJ2-2; D remains unclear. The V and J ends lost 5 bases and 3 bases respectively, with 16 bases between them. Germline values: CDR1 MNHEY, CDR2 SMNVEV (reference sequence). This CDR3 spans 16 amino acids.

This chain connects TRBV19 to TRBJ1-1, with no clear D. The CDR3 is 14 residues long. Germline-derived CDR1 and CDR2 are LNHDA and SQIVND (reference sequence). The V end lost 4 bases, the J end lost 5 bases, and 14 bases lay between the germline ends. The CDR3 loop reads CASSNPPEVTEAFF. DNA for the CDR3: TGTGCCAGTAGTAACCCCCCCGAGGTTACTGAAGCTTTCTTT.

The CDR3 bases are TGTGCCAGCAGCTTGGGGGGGGATCAGCCCCAGCATTTT. Its translation is CASSLGGDQPQHF. The chain uses TRBV5-4 and TRBJ1-5, with D perhaps matching TRBD1 (5 bases). The germline CDR1 and CDR2 sequences are SGHNT and YYREEE (reference sequence). CDR3 size: 13 residues. Trimming took off 0 bases at V and 5 bases at J, with 6 bases between the two ends.

The chain uses TRBV5-1 and TRBJ2-7, with D tentatively TRBD2 (5 bases). CDR1 and CDR2 from the germline V gene are SGHRS and YFSETQ. The CDR3 is 17 amino acids. Trimming took 5 bases from V and 3 from J, leaving 24 bases between them. The CDR3 loop reads CASSRNAPWRSDYEQYF. CDR3 DNA: TGCGCCAGCAGTCGGAACGCCCCGTGGAGGTCAGACTACGAGCAGTACTTC.

This clone was seen a handful of times. This chain connects TRBV28 to TRBJ2-5; 8 bases line up with TRBD2. The length of the CDR3 is 15 residues. Germline CDR1 MDHEN, CDR2 SYDVKM. V lost 8 bases to trimming and J lost 5 bases; unmatched junction nucleotides: 13. CDR3 DNA sequence: TGTGCCAGCGGGGTAGGCGGGAGGAAGGTCGAGACCCAGTACTTC. Protein sequence: CASGVGGRKVETQYF.

This chain connects TRBV11-3 to TRBJ2-4, with D possibly being TRBD1 (5 bases). V gave up 0 bases and J gave up 0 bases, with 15 bases separating them. Germline CDR1 reads SGHNT; CDR2 reads YENEEA. This CDR3 is built from 18 residues. In DNA form, the CDR3 reads TGTGCCAGCAGCTTAGACTCGACAGACTCACTAGCCAAAAACATTCAGTACTTC. Residues: CASSLDSTDSLAKNIQYF.

The rearrangement uses TRBV27 and TRBJ2-5, with TRBD1 as a possible D gene (6 bases). This CDR3 is built from 16 residues. With 3 bases removed from V and 1 base from J, the gap between germline ends came to 15 bases. Per germline, CDR1 MNHEY and CDR2 SMNVEV (reference sequence). The DNA of the CDR3 is TGTGCCAGCAGTTTGGCTGGACAGTCAGGCCAAGAGACCCAGTACTTC. Translating it yields CASSLAGQSGQETQYF.

The J gene is TRBJ1-5, the V gene TRBV5-6; 7 bases line up with TRBD1. V lost 4 bases to trimming and J lost 1 base; unmatched junction nucleotides: 8. The CDR3 totals 16 residues. Germline V gene sequence: CDR1 SGHDT, CDR2 YYEEEE. In DNA form, the CDR3 reads TGTGCCAGCAGCCTACAGGGGATTTGGAGCAATCAGCCCCAGCATTTT. It yields the protein CASSLQGIWSNQPQHF. Based on the CDR3 plus reference TRBV5-6 and TRBJ1-5, the full variable domain is DAGVTQSPTHLIKTRGQQVTLRCSPKSGHDTVSWYQQALGQGPQFIFQYYEEEERQRGNFPDRFSGHQFPNYSSELNVNALLLGDSALYLCASSLQGIWSNQPQHFGDGTRLSIL.

This chain joins TRBV12-5 and TRBJ2-2; TRBD1 matches at 7 bases. This CDR3 region has 16 residues. V lost 2 bases, J lost 3 bases, and 6 bases stayed unmatched. Germline V gene sequence: CDR1 LGHNT, CDR2 FRNRAP. CDR3 DNA sequence: TGTGCTAGTGGTTTGAAGAGGGGGCAGGACACCGGGGAGCTGTTTTTT. It specifies CASGLKRGQDTGELFF.

V usage is TRBV28 and J usage is TRBJ2-5; D is perhaps TRBD1 (5 bases). This CDR3 region has 15 residues. Per germline, CDR1 MDHEN and CDR2 SYDVKM. Trimming pared 4 bases from V and 2 bases from J, leaving 14 bases between. The CDR3, as DNA: TGTGCCAGCAGTTCCCAGGGAATTGGGCAAGAGACCCAGTACTTC. Translated, it gives CASSSQGIGQETQYF.

The rearrangement links TRBV14 to TRBJ1-3, with D tentatively TRBD1 (5 bases). The CDR3 extends over 17 amino acids. CDR1 and CDR2 from the germline V gene are SGHDN and FVKESK. With 4 bases removed from V and 0 bases from J, the gap between germline ends came to 16 bases. Here the CDR3 reads CASSLGAQVFSGNTIYF. The CDR3 DNA reads as TGTGCCAGCAGCCTAGGGGCCCAGGTCTTCTCTGGAAACACCATATATTTT.

This chain uses TRBV27 with TRBJ2-2; TRBD2 agrees at 10 bases. V lost 7 bases, J lost 0 bases, and 11 bases stayed unmatched. Germline lookup yields CDR1 MNHEY and CDR2 SMNVEV (reference sequence). The CDR3 totals 18 residues. The CDR3 sequence is CASKVAGGFPANTGELFF. The CDR3 region has the DNA TGTGCCAGCAAGGTAGCGGGAGGCTTCCCCGCGAACACCGGGGAGCTGTTTTTT.

This clone was seen a handful of times. The chain combines TRBV4-1 with TRBJ1-5, with D maybe TRBD1 (6 bases). This CDR3 has 14 amino acids. Germline V CDR1 and CDR2: MGHRA, YSYEKL. Trimming left V 2 bases short and J 3 bases short, with 8 bases between. CDR3 loop: CASSQTGSNQPQHF. The CDR3 region has the DNA TGCGCCAGCAGCCAAACAGGGTCCAATCAGCCCCAGCATTTT.

The chain employs TRBV7-9 and TRBJ2-1; 10 bases map to TRBD2. J lost 3 bases, V lost 8 bases, and 16 bases had no gene match. The length of the CDR3 is 18 residues. Germline-derived CDR1 and CDR2 are SEHNR and FQNEAQ (reference sequence). This chain's CDR3 is CASRRDAGPSGSYNEQFF. The CDR3 DNA is TGTGCCAGCCGTCGGGACGCGGGGCCTAGCGGGAGCTACAATGAGCAGTTCTTC.

The table lists this clone with a few counts. This chain joins TRBV27 and TRBJ1-3, with 7 bases aligning to TRBD1. The ends lost 2 bases at V and 4 bases at J; junction bases unmatched: 5. CDR3 size: 15 residues. Germline V gene sequence: CDR1 MNHEY, CDR2 SMNVEV (reference sequence). The CDR3: CASSLQAGGGNTIYF. In DNA form, the CDR3 reads TGTGCCAGCAGTTTACAGGCAGGGGGAGGAAACACCATATATTTT.

The rearrangement joins TRBV7-2 to TRBJ1-1; 8 bases fit TRBD1. CDR3 length equals 13 residues. Germline V gene sequence: CDR1 SGHTA, CDR2 FQGNSA. V gave up 5 bases and J gave up 3 bases; unmatched junction bases: 2. The CDR3 bases are TGTGCCAGCAGCGGACAGGGCTACACTGAAGCTTTCTTT. Translated, it gives CASSGQGYTEAFF.

In its sample, this clone was seen a few times. The chain couples TRBV11-3 to TRBJ2-1; D is ambiguous. Germline CDR1 is SGHNT and CDR2 is YENEEA. Trimming left V 7 bases short and J 8 bases short, with 18 bases between. The CDR3 consists of 14 residues. In nucleotides, the CDR3 is TGTGCCAGCAAACTACGTTCCGGCGCCGATGAGCAGTTCTTC. Its protein product is CASKLRSGADEQFF.

The chain joins TRBV2 to TRBJ2-2; no clear D. There are 14 residues in the CDR3. V was cut by 8 bases and J by 2 bases, with 12 bases left in between. Germline assignment: CDR1 SNHLY and CDR2 FYNNEI. CDR3 sequence reads: CASASQSNTGELFF. In DNA, the CDR3 is TGTGCCAGCGCCTCTCAGTCAAACACCGGGGAGCTGTTTTTT.

The V call is TRBV9, the J call TRBJ2-2, with TRBD2 identical over 7 bases. The germline V gene has CDR1 SGDLS and CDR2 YYNGEE. The CDR3 consists of 14 residues. The V and J ends lost 3 bases and 5 bases, in that order; junction bases with no gene match: 4. The CDR3 nucleotides read TGTGCCAGCAGCGGGAAGGGAGGGACCGGGGAGCTGTTTTTT. Translating it yields CASSGKGGTGELFF.

As regards this clone: The sample holds other DNA sequences that translate to the same CDR3. The rearrangement joins TRBV5-1 to TRBJ2-7; 7 positions match TRBD2. CDR3 length: 15 amino acids. Germline lookup yields CDR1 SGHRS and CDR2 YFSETQ. J gave up 2 bases and V 0 bases, and 5 bases lay outside the gene matches. The DNA for the CDR3 is TGCGCCAGCAGCTTGGGGGGGGGTCGTACCTACGAGCAGTACTTC. Translated: CASSLGGGRTYEQYF.

A few counts support this clone. The rearrangement joins TRBV28 to TRBJ2-7; 11 bases are a match to TRBD2. Germline V lookup: CDR1 MDHEN, CDR2 SYDVKM. The CDR3 length is 15 residues. V trimming: 7 bases; J trimming: 3 bases; junction bases outside the gene matches: 8. CDR3 region: CASTPSGRSVYEQYF. CDR3 bases: TGTGCCAGCACCCCTAGCGGGAGGTCTGTCTACGAGCAGTACTTC. The full variable domain, with the rest looked up from reference TRBV28 and TRBJ2-7, is DVKVTQSSRYLVKRTGEKVFLECVQDMDHENMFWYRQDPGLGLRLIYFSYDVKMKEKGDIPEGYSVSREKKERFSLILESASTNQTSMYLCASTPSGRSVYEQYFGPGTRLTVT.

This clone has only a few counts. This chain links TRBV5-4 with TRBJ2-2; TRBD2 aligns across 7 bases. Germline V gene lookup returns CDR1 SGHNT and CDR2 YYREEE (reference sequence). With V trimmed by 3 bases and J by 0 bases, 5 bases remained unmatched. The CDR3 runs to 16 residues. Here the CDR3 reads CASSSAGTTNTGELFF. The DNA of the CDR3 is TGTGCCAGCAGCTCTGCCGGGACTACGAACACCGGGGAGCTGTTTTTT.

The chain recombines TRBV11-3 with TRBJ2-3; 12 nucleotides agree with TRBD1. Germline CDR1 SGHNT, CDR2 YENEEA. J was trimmed by 4 bases and V by 2 bases; bases with no gene match: 4. The CDR3 runs 16 residues. Here the CDR3 DNA reads TGTGCCAGCAGCTTATCTGGGACAGGGGGCGCAGATACGCAGTATTTT. Protein sequence: CASSLSGTGGADTQYF.

The chain employs TRBV9 and TRBJ2-1; 14 positions match TRBD2. This CDR3 is built from 15 residues. Germline-derived CDR1 and CDR2 are SGDLS and YYNGEE. J lost 8 bases, V lost 2 bases, and 3 bases had no gene match. The CDR3 DNA reads as TGTGCCAGCAGCGTGGGGACTAGCGGGAGCTATGAGCAGTTCTTC. Translated: CASSVGTSGSYEQFF.

Details on this clone: Germline is not matched at one junction end, which may reflect a read error. This sample includes further DNA sequences coding for the same CDR3. The chain joins TRBV9 to TRBJ2-7; D is possibly TRBD1 or TRBD2 (6 bases each). Germline V lookup: CDR1 SGDLS, CDR2 YYNGEE. This CDR3 is built from 15 residues. Written as DNA, the CDR3 is TGCGCCAGCAGCGTAGCGGCCGGGACAAAATACGAGCAGTACTTC. Amino acids: CASSVAAGTKYEQYF. The variable domain in full, completed from reference TRBV9 and TRBJ2-7, reads DSGVTQTPKHLITATGQRVTLRCSPRSGDLSVYWYQQSLDQGLQFLIQYYNGEERAKGNILERFSAQQFPDLHSELNLSSLELGDSALYFCASSVAAGTKYEQYFGPGTRLTVT.

This chain links TRBV5-4 with TRBJ2-7, with 8 bases aligning to TRBD1. CDR3 size: 13 residues. Germline V gives CDR1 SGHNT, CDR2 YYREEE (reference sequence). After removal of 4 bases from V and 3 bases from J, the junction contained 3 bases not matched to a gene. DNA for the CDR3: TGTGCCAGCAGCCAGGGGGCCCACTACGAGCAGTACTTC. Amino acid sequence: CASSQGAHYEQYF.

This clone appeared a few times. This rearrangement joins TRBV18 to TRBJ1-4; perhaps TRBD1 as D (6 bases). There are 15 residues in the CDR3. CDR1 and CDR2 (germline): KGHSH, LQKENI. V gave up 3 bases and J gave up 7 bases, with 15 bases separating them. The CDR3: CASSPSTGPGEKLFF. CDR3 bases: TGTGCCAGCTCACCTTCGACAGGCCCCGGTGAAAAACTGTTTTTT. Variable domain in full (rest from reference TRBV18 and TRBJ1-4): NAGVMQNPRHLVRRRGQEARLRCSPMKGHSHVYWYRQLPEEGLKFMVYLQKENIIDESGMPKERFSAEFPKEGPSILRIQQVVRGDSAAYFCASSPSTGPGEKLFFGSGTQLSVL.

The chain joins TRBV2 to TRBJ2-3, with D perhaps matching TRBD2 (5 bases). CDR1 is SNHLY, CDR2 FYNNEI, per germline. The V end was cut by 8 bases, the J end by 2 bases, with 11 bases between. The CDR3 is made up of 13 amino acids. For the CDR3, the DNA is TGTGCCAGCTTAGCGACAATCACAGATACGCAGTATTTT. Residues: CASLATITDTQYF.

The chain links TRBV6-1 to TRBJ2-5, with 9 bases aligning to TRBD1. CDR3 size: 16 residues. V shed 4 bases, J shed 4 bases, and the junction held 10 bases outside the gene matches. Germline loops: CDR1 MNHNS, CDR2 SASEGT. CDR3 nucleotide sequence: TGTGCCAGCAGTGGCTACCGGGACAGGGAATCAGAGACCCAGTACTTC. It translates to CASSGYRDRESETQYF.

This clone was found a few times. The chain employs TRBV6-1 and TRBJ1-5, with 10 bases aligning to TRBD1. Germline loops: CDR1 MNHNS, CDR2 SASEGT. V shed 8 bases and J 4 bases; nucleotides not matched to a gene: 5. CDR3 length: 14 residues. In DNA, the CDR3 is TGTGCCAGCTCACGACAGGGGGCAAATCAGCCCCAGCATTTT. Translated: CASSRQGANQPQHF.

This clone was observed a few times. The rearrangement uses TRBV13 and TRBJ2-5; D unclear. Trimming took 4 bases from V and 5 from J, leaving 8 bases between them. The germline V gene encodes CDR1 PRHDT and CDR2 FYEKMQ (reference sequence). CDR3 length: 12 amino acids. CDR3: CASSYERETQYF. Here the CDR3 DNA reads TGTGCCAGCAGCTACGAGAGGGAGACCCAGTACTTC.